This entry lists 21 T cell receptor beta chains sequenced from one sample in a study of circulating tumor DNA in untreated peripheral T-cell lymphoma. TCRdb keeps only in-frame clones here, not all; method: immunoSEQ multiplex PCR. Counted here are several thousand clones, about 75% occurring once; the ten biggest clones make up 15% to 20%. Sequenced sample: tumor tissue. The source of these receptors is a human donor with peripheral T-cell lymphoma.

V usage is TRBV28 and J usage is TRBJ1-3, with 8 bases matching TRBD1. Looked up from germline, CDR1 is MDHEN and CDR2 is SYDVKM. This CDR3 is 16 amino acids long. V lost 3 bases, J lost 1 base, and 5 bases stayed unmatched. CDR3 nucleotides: TGTGCCAGCAGTTTGACAGGGGAAGCTTCTGGAAACACCATATATTTT. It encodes CASSLTGEASGNTIYF.

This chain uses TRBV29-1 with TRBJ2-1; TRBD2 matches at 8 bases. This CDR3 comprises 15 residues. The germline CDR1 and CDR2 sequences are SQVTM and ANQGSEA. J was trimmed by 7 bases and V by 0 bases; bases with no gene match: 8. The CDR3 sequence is CSVEDRVGLVNEQFF. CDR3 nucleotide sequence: TGCAGCGTTGAAGATCGTGTGGGACTAGTGAATGAGCAGTTCTTC.

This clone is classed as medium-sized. The CDR3 spells CASSYGGASNQPQHF. The CDR3, as DNA: TGTGCCAGCAGTTACGGGGGGGCAAGCAATCAGCCCCAGCATTTT. This rearrangement joins TRBV6-8 to TRBJ1-5; D possibly corresponds to TRBD1 (6 bases). This CDR3 comprises 15 residues. The germline V gene encodes CDR1 MNHGY and CDR2 SAAAGT. V was trimmed by 2 bases and J by 1 base, leaving 9 bases between them.

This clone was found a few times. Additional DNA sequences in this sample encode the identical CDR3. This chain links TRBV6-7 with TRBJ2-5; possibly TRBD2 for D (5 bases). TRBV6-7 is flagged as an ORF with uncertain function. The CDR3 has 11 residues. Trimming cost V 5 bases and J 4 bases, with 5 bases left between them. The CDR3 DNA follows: TGTGCCAGCAGTGAGGGAGAGACCCAGTACTTC. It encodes CASSEGETQYF.

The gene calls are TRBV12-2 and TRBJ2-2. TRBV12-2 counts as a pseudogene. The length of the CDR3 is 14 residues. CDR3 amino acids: CANWDDANTGELFF. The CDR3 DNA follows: TGTGCCAACTGGGACGACGCGAACACCGGGGAGCTGTTTTTT.

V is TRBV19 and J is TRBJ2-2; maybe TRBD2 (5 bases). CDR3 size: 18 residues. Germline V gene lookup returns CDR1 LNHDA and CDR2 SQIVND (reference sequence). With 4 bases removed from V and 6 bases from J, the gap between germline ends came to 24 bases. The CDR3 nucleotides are TGTGCCAGTAGTACATTCCTAATAAAAGGACTGTGGGCCGGGGAGCTGTTTTTT. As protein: CASSTFLIKGLWAGELFF.

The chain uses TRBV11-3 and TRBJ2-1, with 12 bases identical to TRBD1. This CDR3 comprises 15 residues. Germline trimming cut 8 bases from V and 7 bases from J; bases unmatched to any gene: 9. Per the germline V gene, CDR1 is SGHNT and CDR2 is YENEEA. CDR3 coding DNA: TGTGCCAGCCTGCCGGGACAGGGGGCAGGGAATGAGCAGTTCTTC. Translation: CASLPGQGAGNEQFF.

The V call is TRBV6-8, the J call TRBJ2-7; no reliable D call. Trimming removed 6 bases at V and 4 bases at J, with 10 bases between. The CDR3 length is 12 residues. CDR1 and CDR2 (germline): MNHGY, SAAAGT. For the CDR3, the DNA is TGTGCCAGCAGCCCAACCGGGTACGAGCAGTACTTC. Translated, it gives CASSPTGYEQYF.

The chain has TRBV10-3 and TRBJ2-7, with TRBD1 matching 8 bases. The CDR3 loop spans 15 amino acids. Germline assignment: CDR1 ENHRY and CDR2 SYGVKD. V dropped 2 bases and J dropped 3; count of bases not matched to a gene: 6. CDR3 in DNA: TGTGCCATCAGTGAGAGGGACAGGAGAAACTACGAGCAGTACTTC. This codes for CAISERDRRNYEQYF.

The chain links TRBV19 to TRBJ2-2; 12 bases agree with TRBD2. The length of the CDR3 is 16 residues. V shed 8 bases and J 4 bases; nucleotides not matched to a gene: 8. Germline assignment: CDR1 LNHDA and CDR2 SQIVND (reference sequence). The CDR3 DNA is TGTGCCAGTTTAAGACTAGCGGGAGTTAGCACCGGGGAGCTGTTTTTT. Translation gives CASLRLAGVSTGELFF.

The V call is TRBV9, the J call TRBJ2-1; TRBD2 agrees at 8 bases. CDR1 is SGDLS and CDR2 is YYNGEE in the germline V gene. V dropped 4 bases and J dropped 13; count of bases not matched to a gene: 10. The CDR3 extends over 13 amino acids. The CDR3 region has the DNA TGTGCCAGCAGCTCCCCTCCGGGACTAGTCCAGTTCTTC. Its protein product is CASSSPPGLVQFF.

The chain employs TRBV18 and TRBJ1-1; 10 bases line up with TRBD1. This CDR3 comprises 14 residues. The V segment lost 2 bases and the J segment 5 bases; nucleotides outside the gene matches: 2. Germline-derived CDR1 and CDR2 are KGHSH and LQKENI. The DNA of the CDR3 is TGTGCCAGCTCACCAGACAGGGGGCGGACTGAAGCTTTCTTT. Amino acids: CASSPDRGRTEAFF. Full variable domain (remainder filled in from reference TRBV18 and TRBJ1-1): NAGVMQNPRHLVRRRGQEARLRCSPMKGHSHVYWYRQLPEEGLKFMVYLQKENIIDESGMPKERFSAEFPKEGPSILRIQQVVRGDSAAYFCASSPDRGRTEAFFGQGTRLTVV.

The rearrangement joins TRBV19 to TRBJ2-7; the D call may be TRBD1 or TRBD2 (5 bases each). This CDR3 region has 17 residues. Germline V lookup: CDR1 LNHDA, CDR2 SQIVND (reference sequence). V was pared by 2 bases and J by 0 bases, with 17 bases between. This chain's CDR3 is CASSILVAAGSSYEQYF. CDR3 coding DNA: TGTGCCAGTAGTATATTAGTCGCGGCAGGGAGCTCCTACGAGCAGTACTTC.

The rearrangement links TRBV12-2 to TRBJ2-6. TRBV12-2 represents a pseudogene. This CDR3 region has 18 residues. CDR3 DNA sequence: TGTGCAAGTCGCCTACAAATCTCCACACAAAGTCGGGCCAACGTCCTGACTTTC. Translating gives CASRLQISTQSRANVLTF.

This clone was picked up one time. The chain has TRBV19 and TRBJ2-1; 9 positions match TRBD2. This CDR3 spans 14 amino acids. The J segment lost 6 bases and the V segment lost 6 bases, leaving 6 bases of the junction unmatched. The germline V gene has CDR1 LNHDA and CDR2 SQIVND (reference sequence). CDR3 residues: CASRGLALFNEQFF. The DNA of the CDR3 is TGTGCCAGTAGGGGACTAGCACTATTCAATGAGCAGTTCTTC.

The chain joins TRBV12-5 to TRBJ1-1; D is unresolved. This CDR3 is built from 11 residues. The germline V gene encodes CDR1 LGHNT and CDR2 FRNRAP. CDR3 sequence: CASHRNTEAFF. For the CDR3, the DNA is TGTGCCAGCCATAGAAACACTGAAGCTTTCTTT.

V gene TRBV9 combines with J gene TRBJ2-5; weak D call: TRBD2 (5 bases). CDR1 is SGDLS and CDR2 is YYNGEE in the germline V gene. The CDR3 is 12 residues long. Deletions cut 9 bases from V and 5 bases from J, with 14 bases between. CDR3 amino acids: CATARAVETQYF. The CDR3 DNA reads TGTGCCACCGCGAGGGCAGTGGAGACCCAGTACTTC.

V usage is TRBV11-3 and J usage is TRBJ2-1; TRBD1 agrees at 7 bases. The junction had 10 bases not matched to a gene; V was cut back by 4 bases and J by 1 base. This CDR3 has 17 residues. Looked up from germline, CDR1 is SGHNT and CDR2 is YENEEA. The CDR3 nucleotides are TGTGCCAGCAGCTCGAGAAAAGGACAGGATTCCTACAATGAGCAGTTCTTC. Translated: CASSSRKGQDSYNEQFF.

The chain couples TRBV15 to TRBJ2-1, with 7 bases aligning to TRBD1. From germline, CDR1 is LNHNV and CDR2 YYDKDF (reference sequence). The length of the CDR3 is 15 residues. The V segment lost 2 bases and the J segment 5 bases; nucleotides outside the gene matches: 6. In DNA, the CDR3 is TGTGCCACCAGCAGAAGCCTCGGGACAGACAATGAGCAGTTCTTC. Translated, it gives CATSRSLGTDNEQFF.

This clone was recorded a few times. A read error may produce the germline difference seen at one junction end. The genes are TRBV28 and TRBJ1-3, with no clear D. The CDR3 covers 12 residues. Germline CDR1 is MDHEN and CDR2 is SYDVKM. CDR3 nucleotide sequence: TGTGCCAACAGTTTTTCGGAAACCACCATATATTTT. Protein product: CANSFSETTIYF.

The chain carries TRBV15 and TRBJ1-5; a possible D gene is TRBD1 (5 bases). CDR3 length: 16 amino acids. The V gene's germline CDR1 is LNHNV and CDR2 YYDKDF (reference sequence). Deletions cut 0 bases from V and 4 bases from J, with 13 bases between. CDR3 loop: CATSRDIGGRNQPQHF. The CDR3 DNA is TGTGCCACCAGCAGAGATATTGGGGGGAGAAATCAGCCCCAGCATTTT.